The source of this TCR beta chain is a study of T-cell memory formation after mild COVID-19 (dated by TCRdb to the early 2020s). With respect to the entire study: Most TCR sequence clusters were specific to one of the two donors. In a couple of donors, T-cell clones that expanded and contracted after mild COVID-19 were tracked by sequencing TCRalpha and TCRbeta repertoires over time. The cohort was made up of two young adult volunteers, one female and one male, who were previously healthy. Overall results and qualifications from the work: The second-wave clones that peaked on day 37 were not confirmed to be SARS-CoV-2 specific. Clones contracting from day 15 to 85 had balanced CD4/CD8 phenotypes, while a second wave expanding from day 15 to 37 was biased towards CD4+. Some responding clones were detected in pre-infection memory, suggesting pre-existing cross-reactive memory T cells joined the SARS-CoV-2 response. Contracting CD4+ clones were found mainly in CM and EM memory subsets, while CD8+ clones were enriched in EMRA. The study covered only a couple of mild cases, and larger cohorts including severe cases with pre-infection samples were considered necessary.

Notes on this clonotype: Its antigen is unknown. Per-nucleotide qualities are absent, and no much larger clonotype sits a single base away.

V is pared back by 1 base and J by 2 bases, with 3 bases lying between the germline termini. CDR3 length: 12 amino acids, cysteine to phenylalanine. Here the CDR3 DNA is all that survives: 36 bases in frame from base 1. Via the germline V gene, CDR1 is SGHRS and CDR2 YFSETQ. PBMCs were isolated by Ficoll-Paque density gradient centrifugation. The data were produced on an Illumina NovaSeq 6000. cDNA libraries for TCRalpha and TCRbeta were prepared by 5'RACE using constant-segment primers, with sample barcodes and unique molecular identifiers added. Trizol reagent was used to extract RNA from every sample. Amplification of the libraries took two PCR steps, and the second step added a second sample barcode plus Illumina TruSeq adapters. Sequencing of the libraries was done on an Illumina NovaSeq, producing 2 x 150 bp paired-end reads. The paper's processing steps were these. The reads were demultiplexed and collapsed into UMI-guided consensus sequences using migec v1.2.7. Using mixcr v2.1.11, the UMI consensuses were aligned to TRA and TRB V and J templates and assembled into clonotypes. Clonotypes were classified as expanded or contracted when called significant by both edgeR and NoisET, with noise models trained on biological replicates. For edgeR calls, a false discovery rate-adjusted p below 0.01 and a log2 fold-change threshold of 1 were applied. As an exploratory analysis of dynamics, PCA with hierarchical clustering was applied to max-normalized trajectories of the 1000 most abundant clonotypes. Each responding clone was given a CD4 or CD8 phenotype based on the CD4+ and CD8+ repertoires, which had been sequenced separately. The public reads were reanalyzed by TCRdb: fastp trimming at Q25, MiXCR alignment, in-frame beta chains only. Records with the same CDR3 protein are collapsed into one entry carrying the most frequent genes and DNA. The V and J calls reflect TCRdb's pipeline rather than the authors' work. The sample yields approximately 230,000 distinct CDR3 sequences; about 15% were counted once. Together, the top ten hold approximately 3.6% of the sample.

The TCR sequence derives from a man between 18 and 29 years old who had mild COVID-19 (a few samples of this study predate the infection). The sample titles of this study are shuffled in the database, so cell type and time point are left out; the donor was told from shared clones. The chain is made from TRBV5-1 and TRBJ2-5; the D gene assignment is ambiguous. The sample comprised PBMCs or a T cell subset sorted from them (not recorded which). The DNA sequence is TGCGCCAGCAGCTTGATACAAGAGACCCAGTACTTC. It specifies CASSLIQETQYF.